This T cell receptor beta chain was identified in a study of T-cell memory formation after mild COVID-19. About the study: In these data, TCR clusters were largely donor specific.

V was pared by 5 bases and J by 0 bases, with 8 bases between. The length of the CDR3 is 14 residues. CDR1 and CDR2 from the germline V gene are LNHDA and SQIVND (reference sequence). Notes on this clonotype: The target antigen is unknown.

One entry per CDR3 protein, called by TCRdb with MiXCR from the 5' RACE reads. The top ten hold approximately 20% of the sample, which has 300,000 to 400,000 distinct CDR3 sequences, about 16% seen once. Study-level findings and limits: Clones contracting day 15 to 85 were balanced CD4/CD8; later expanders leaned CD4+. Among contracting clones, CD4+ were mainly CM/EM and CD8+ enriched in EMRA. Whether day 37 second-wave clones are SARS-CoV-2-specific was not confirmed.

The rearrangement links TRBV19 to TRBJ1-5; D is uncertain. The sequence came from a young man who had mild COVID-19 (a few samples of this study predate the infection). Cell type and time point are not known. Sequencing was performed on PBMCs or a T cell subset sorted from them (not recorded which). The DNA for the CDR3 is TGTGCCAGTAGTGGTCCGGATAGCAATCAGCCCCAGCATTTT. Protein sequence: CASSGPDSNQPQHF.